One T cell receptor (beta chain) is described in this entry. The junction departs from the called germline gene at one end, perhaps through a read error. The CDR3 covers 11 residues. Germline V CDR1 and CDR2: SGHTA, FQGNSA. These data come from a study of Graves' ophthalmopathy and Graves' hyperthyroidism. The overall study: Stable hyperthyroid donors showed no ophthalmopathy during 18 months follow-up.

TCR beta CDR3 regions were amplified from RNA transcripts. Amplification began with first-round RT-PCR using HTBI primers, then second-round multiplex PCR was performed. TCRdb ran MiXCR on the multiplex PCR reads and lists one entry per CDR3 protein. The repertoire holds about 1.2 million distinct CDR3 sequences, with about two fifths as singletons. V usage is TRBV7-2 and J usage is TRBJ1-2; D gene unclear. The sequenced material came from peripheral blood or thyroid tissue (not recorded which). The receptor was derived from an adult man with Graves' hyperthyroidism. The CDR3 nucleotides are TGTGCCAGCAGCCCTTATAGCGGGAGAGTCTTC. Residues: CASSPYSGRVF. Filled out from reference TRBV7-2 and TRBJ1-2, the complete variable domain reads GAGVSQSPSNKVTEKGKDVELRCDPISGHTALYWYRQSLGQGLEFLIYFQGNSAPDKSGLPSDRFSAERTGGSVSTLTIQRTQQEDSAVYLCASSPYSGRVFGSGTRLTVV.